This T cell receptor (beta chain) was sequenced for a study of cytomegalovirus exposure and HLA in healthy donors. About the research overall: Researchers previously reported finding roughly 120 million unique TCR beta sequences from 170 million or so T cells. Study-wide results and caveats: Prior analysis indicated that the majority of TCR beta V segments exhibited productivity approximately 90% or approximately 30% of the time.

Concerning this clone itself: Its antigen is unidentified.

PCR primers comprised 60 Vbeta and 13 Jbeta primers. Repertoires were generated with immunoSEQ multiplex PCR, while TCRdb's copy carries only in-frame clones and drops some. Among about 150,000 clones listed, around three quarters were seen once. The CDR3 is made up of 14 amino acids. With V trimmed by 6 bases and J by 1 base, 2 bases remained unmatched. The V gene's germline CDR1 is SGHNT and CDR2 YENEEA. The clonotype was recovered from a man aged 40-50 years in good health and CMV-seropositive. The sequencing sample was made of PBMCs. The chain employs TRBV11-3 and TRBJ1-1, with 10 bases that match TRBD1. The CDR3 loop reads CASSRDRGNTEAFF. In DNA, the CDR3 is TGTGCCAGCAGTCGGGACAGGGGGAACACTGAAGCTTTCTTT.